The 25 T cell receptor beta chains presented below share a single source sample, sequenced in a study of blood T cells in healthy people across ages. Alongside a J-beta primer mix, a sample-barcoded 5' primer served in a second PCR lasting 7 to 11 cycles. TCRdb fed the 5' RACE reads into MiXCR, producing one record per CDR3 protein. The data contain roughly 1 million distinct CDR3 sequences, 25% of them seen just once; the ten biggest clones take up less than 0.85%. This same sample was also taken into another study, of T cells of mothers and their children.

The sequencing input was blood. The origin of the receptors is a girl aged 2 to 9 in good health.

Remarks on this clonotype: One end of the junction does not line up with germline, which may come from a read error. The rearrangement links TRBV7-9 to TRBJ2-5; the match to TRBD2 covers 11 bases. There are 12 residues in the CDR3. Per the germline V gene, CDR1 is SEHNR and CDR2 is FQNEAQ (reference sequence). The CDR3 here is CASSPPSGRTFF. The CDR3 nucleotides are TGTGCCAGCAGCCCACCTAGCGGGAGGACGTTCTTC.

The rearrangement links TRBV4-3 to TRBJ1-3; D is unclear. The CDR3 has 15 amino acids. CDR1 and CDR2 from the germline V gene are LGHNA and YSLEER. Trimming pared 1 base from V and 0 bases from J, leaving 7 bases between. The CDR3 sequence: CASSQVAGSGNTIYF. The CDR3, as DNA: TGCGCCAGCAGCCAAGTCGCAGGCTCTGGAAACACCATATATTTT.

The genes are TRBV6-2 or TRBV6-3 and TRBJ2-3, with D maybe TRBD2 (6 bases). The CDR3 loop spans 15 amino acids. Deletions cut 2 bases from V and 3 bases from J, with 12 bases between. Germline V CDR1 and CDR2: MNHEY, SVGEGT. This chain's CDR3 is CASSYRTGGTDTQYF. DNA for the CDR3: TGTGCCAGCAGTTACCGAACCGGGGGTACAGATACGCAGTATTTT.

This sequence joins TRBV5-5 and TRBJ2-5, with D perhaps TRBD2 (5 bases). Per germline, CDR1 SGHKS and CDR2 YYEKEE (reference sequence). There are 16 residues in the CDR3. The V gene lost 4 bases and the J gene lost 2 bases, with 18 bases spanning the gap. CDR3: CASSIRPGTLQETQYF. The CDR3 DNA sequence: TGTGCCAGCAGCATAAGGCCGGGAACCCTTCAAGAGACCCAGTACTTC.

This clonotype has more than one count but fewer than ten. This sequence joins TRBV12-3 or TRBV12-4 and TRBJ1-1, with D unresolved. V lost 7 bases and J lost 4, with 13 bases in between. The CDR3 spans 13 residues. The CDR3 DNA reads TGTGCCAGCACCCTCGGACCGATCACTGAAGCTTTCTTT. This sequence encodes CASTLGPITEAFF.

CDR3 nucleotide sequence: TGCGCCAGCAGCCAGGCGCGGGAGTTGGGAGGCTACACCTTC. Amino acid sequence: CASSQARELGGYTF. The V and J genes are TRBV4-3 and TRBJ1-2; D not certain. CDR3 length: 14 amino acids. Trimming removed 3 bases at V and 8 bases at J, with 16 bases between. Germline V gene data show CDR1 as LGHNA and CDR2 as YSLEER.

There are a few counts of this clonotype. CDR3 sequence reads: CSARGLGEPYEQYF. For the CDR3, the DNA is TGCAGTGCTAGAGGATTGGGGGAACCCTACGAGCAGTACTTC. The genes are TRBV20-1 and TRBJ2-7; the D gene could be TRBD1 or TRBD2 (5 bases each). Germline CDR1 is DFQATT and CDR2 is SNEGSKA (reference sequence). The CDR3 length is 14 residues. Trimming removed 1 base from V and 2 bases from J, with 12 bases in between.

This clonotype was counted many times. V usage is TRBV12-3 or TRBV12-4 and J usage is TRBJ2-6, with D tentatively TRBD1 (5 bases). V lost 5 bases and J 0 bases, leaving 8 bases between the germline ends. There are 15 residues in the CDR3. DNA of the CDR3: TGTGCCAGCAGTCCAAGGGGCTCTGGGGCCAACGTCCTGACTTTC. Amino acid sequence: CASSPRGSGANVLTF.

V and J are TRBV7-8 and TRBJ2-7; TRBD1 matches at 7 bases. The length of the CDR3 is 13 residues. CDR1 and CDR2 (germline): SGHVS, FQNEAQ. After removal of 7 bases from V and 1 base from J, the junction contained 4 bases not matched to a gene. CDR3 in DNA: TGTGCCAGCACCGGGACAGCTTCCTACGAGCAGTACTTC. It specifies CASTGTASYEQYF.

The chain links TRBV20-1 to TRBJ2-6; D gene uncertain. Germline CDR1 is DFQATT and CDR2 is SNEGSKA (reference sequence). This CDR3 contains 13 residues. Between the trimmed V and J ends, which lost 6 bases and 2 bases, there was a span of 8 bases. The chain's CDR3 is CSANAPGANVLTF. CDR3 DNA: TGCAGTGCGAACGCCCCTGGGGCCAACGTCCTGACTTTC.

The J gene is TRBJ2-5, the V gene TRBV27, with 9 bases lining up with TRBD1. V trimming: 6 bases; J trimming: 4 bases; junction bases outside the gene matches: 9. Germline assignment: CDR1 MNHEY and CDR2 SMNVEV (reference sequence). This CDR3 contains 15 residues. In DNA form, the CDR3 reads TGTGCCAGCAGAAGACAGGGGGTATTCGGAGAGACCCAGTACTTC. Amino acid sequence: CASRRQGVFGETQYF.

This clonotype was picked up one time. V is TRBV6-1 and J is TRBJ2-5, with D possibly being TRBD2 (6 bases). Germline V gives CDR1 MNHNS, CDR2 SASEGT. The CDR3 spans 18 residues. The V end was cut by 1 base, the J end by 7 bases, with 25 bases between. CDR3 amino acids: CASSEDSSAPRGSGTQYF. In nucleotides, the CDR3 is TGTGCCAGCAGTGAAGACTCTAGCGCACCAAGAGGGTCCGGGACCCAGTACTTC.

This clonotype appeared a few times. V is TRBV15 and J is TRBJ1-2; no definite D call. The CDR3 contains 14 residues. Trimming left V 3 bases short and J 4 bases short, with 12 bases between. Germline V gene sequence: CDR1 LNHNV, CDR2 YYDKDF (reference sequence). CDR3: CATSRDQNRYGYTF. The CDR3 nucleotides read TGTGCCACCAGCAGGGACCAAAACCGCTATGGCTACACCTTC.

There are a few counts of this clonotype. V gene TRBV3-1 combines with J gene TRBJ2-1, with TRBD2 matching over 8 bases. The germline V gene encodes CDR1 LGHDT and CDR2 YNNKEL (reference sequence). V lost 4 bases, J lost 4 bases, and 15 bases stayed unmatched. The CDR3 is 18 residues long. CDR3 sequence: CASSLYRSGTRGYNEQFF. The CDR3 DNA reads as TGTGCCAGCAGCCTCTACCGCTCCGGGACTAGGGGGTACAATGAGCAGTTCTTC.

This chain connects TRBV7-9 to TRBJ2-5, with 8 nucleotides matching TRBD1. TRBJ2-7 explains the end of the DNA better; the J call may be wrong. From germline, CDR1 is SEHNR and CDR2 FQNEAQ (reference sequence). There are 14 residues in the CDR3. The DNA of the CDR3 is TGTGCCAGCAGCTCCGACAGGGGCCTATACGAGCAGTACTTC. This gives the protein CASSSDRGLYEQYF.

This clonotype was counted between two and nine times. J is TRBJ2-4 and V is TRBV15; D is possibly TRBD1 or TRBD2 (5 bases each). This CDR3 is 14 amino acids long. V shed 7 bases and J shed 0 bases, with 10 bases lying between them. CDR1 and CDR2 from the germline V gene are LNHNV and YYDKDF (reference sequence). The CDR3 DNA reads as TGTGCCACCACTTCGGGGCTAGCCAAAAACATTCAGTACTTC. Amino acids: CATTSGLAKNIQYF.

The genes are TRBV7-2 and TRBJ2-2; D perhaps matches TRBD1 (6 bases). The CDR3 has 16 residues. V was pared by 5 bases and J by 0 bases, with 13 bases between. Per germline, CDR1 SGHTA and CDR2 FQGNSA. CDR3 nucleotide sequence: TGTGCCAGCAGCCCGGACAGAACCTCGAACACCGGGGAGCTGTTTTTT. Translating gives CASSPDRTSNTGELFF.

The sample holds many counts of this clonotype. This chain joins TRBV7-2 and TRBJ1-5, with D maybe TRBD1 (6 bases). CDR1 and CDR2 (germline): SGHTA, FQGNSA. The germline V and J ends were trimmed by 6 bases and 2 bases, with 11 bases remaining between them. This CDR3 has 14 amino acids. The CDR3 protein is CASSSRGGNQPQHF. In DNA form, the CDR3 reads TGTGCCAGCAGTTCCAGGGGCGGCAATCAGCCCCAGCATTTT.

This rearrangement joins TRBV12-3 or TRBV12-4 to TRBJ2-5; 9 nucleotides match TRBD1. The J segment lost 5 bases and the V segment lost 7 bases, leaving 11 bases of the junction unmatched. The CDR3 sequence is 15 residues long. The CDR3 sequence is CASTPQQGAGETQYF. CDR3 coding DNA: TGTGCCAGCACCCCGCAACAGGGGGCCGGGGAGACCCAGTACTTC.

This clonotype was counted between two and nine times. The chain is built from TRBV4-1 and TRBJ2-1; 8 bases are a match to TRBD1. Germline V CDR1 and CDR2: MGHRA, YSYEKL. With V trimmed by 0 bases and J by 4 bases, 8 bases remained unmatched. The CDR3 contains 17 residues. CDR3 sequence reads: CASSQEWTGMRYNEQFF. The CDR3 DNA reads as TGCGCCAGCAGCCAAGAGTGGACAGGGATGAGGTACAATGAGCAGTTCTTC.

This sequence joins TRBV12-3 or TRBV12-4 and TRBJ2-1; no clear D. The CDR3 has 12 residues. V lost 6 bases and J 5 bases, leaving 8 bases between the germline ends. The CDR3 sequence: CASRSGDNEQFF. The CDR3 nucleotides are TGTGCCAGCAGGTCTGGCGACAATGAGCAGTTCTTC.

In its sample, this clonotype was seen a few times. The V call is TRBV20-1, the J call TRBJ2-5, with TRBD2 matching 9 bases. With 6 bases clipped from V and 5 bases from J, the junction kept 10 bases outside the gene matches. This CDR3 comprises 14 residues. In germline, CDR1 is DFQATT, CDR2 SNEGSKA (reference sequence). The CDR3 coding sequence is TGCAGTGCCACAAGGGGGGCGGGAGGGGAGACCCAGTACTTC. Translated: CSATRGAGGETQYF.

The gene calls are TRBV12-5 and TRBJ2-5; D might be TRBD2 (5 bases). V lost 3 bases, J lost 9 bases, and 11 bases lay in between. The CDR3 is 12 amino acids. The germline V gene has CDR1 LGHNT and CDR2 FRNRAP. This CDR3 reads CASGFPAGAQYF. The CDR3 coding sequence is TGTGCTAGTGGTTTTCCAGCCGGGGCCCAGTACTTC.

This clonotype has just a few counts. V and J are TRBV4-2 and TRBJ2-3, with a tentative D call TRBD2 (6 bases). V was shortened by 3 bases and J by 2 bases, with 12 bases between the two germline ends. This CDR3 has 15 amino acids. Germline assignment: CDR1 LGHNA and CDR2 YNFKEQ. As DNA, the CDR3 is TGTGCCAGCAGCCAGCGGGACGGGATCACAGATACGCAGTATTTT. Protein product: CASSQRDGITDTQYF.

This clonotype occurred a few times. The chain recombines TRBV28 with TRBJ1-6; 10 bases match TRBD1. The germline V gene has CDR1 MDHEN and CDR2 SYDVKM. This CDR3 region has 14 residues. With V trimmed by 5 bases and J by 8 bases, 3 bases remained unmatched. CDR3 sequence reads: CASSPGTGDSPLHF. For the CDR3, the DNA is TGTGCCAGCAGTCCCGGGACAGGGGATTCACCCCTCCACTTT.